This record looks at one T cell receptor (beta chain) sequence and its context. Its specificity is not known. One junction end disagrees with the germline gene, perhaps due to a read error. TCR beta cDNA was prepared out of around 460 ng total RNA by means of a constant-region primer. Three rounds of nested multiplex PCR with slightly modified ARM-PCR produced TCR beta libraries. Both of the initial two PCR rounds ran for roughly 11 cycles and employed TRBV1-TRBV30 forward primers alongside a C-beta reverse primer. TCRdb processed the multiplex PCR reads anew with MiXCR; each CDR3 protein has one entry. The sample shows about 190,000 distinct CDR3 sequences, around four fifths of them seen only once. Co-extracting RNA and DNA was done with 20-30 mg of unsorted bulk tissue as input. All patients had surgically resected primary liver carcinoma. Each sampled tumor had five separate regions taken from it.

The record originates from a study of tumor-infiltrating lymphocytes in primary liver carcinoma. Regarding the study as a whole: Blood had a significantly lower top-250-clone fraction than tumors did (p = 0.039).

CDR3 length: 15 residues. Looked up from germline, CDR1 is SQVTM and CDR2 is ANQGSEA. This receptor was identified in a man aged 35 to 55 with primary liver carcinoma and hepatitis B virus infection. Sequencing input: tumor tissue from primary liver carcinoma. The genes are TRBV29-1 and TRBJ2-2; 7 bases fit TRBD2. CDR3 protein: CSVGTSAANIGGLFF. The CDR3, as DNA: TGCAGCGTTGGCACTAGCGCGGCGAACATCGGGGGGCTGTTTTTT.